The 11 T cell receptor beta chains listed next were all sequenced from one sample in a study of cytomegalovirus exposure and HLA in healthy donors. Vbeta (60) and Jbeta (13) primers were used in the PCR. TCRdb keeps only in-frame clones here, not all; method: immunoSEQ multiplex PCR. The profile shows under 250,000 clones, roughly 87% of them singletons. Sequencing input: PBMCs. The receptors stem from a man aged 40-50 years in good health and CMV-seropositive.

The rearrangement links TRBV19 to TRBJ1-2, with D tentatively TRBD1 (6 bases). The germline V and J ends were trimmed by 7 bases and 4 bases, with 22 bases remaining between them. Germline CDR1 and CDR2: LNHDA and SQIVND (reference sequence). The CDR3 totals 16 residues. For the CDR3, the DNA is TGTGCCAGTACCCTGGGGGGGGCCAGGGTGTCCTATGGCTACACCTTC. Translated: CASTLGGARVSYGYTF.

The chain combines TRBV29-1 with TRBJ2-1, with unresolved D. Germline V gene data show CDR1 as SQVTM and CDR2 as ANQGSEA. The CDR3 is 11 amino acids. The V and J ends lost 4 bases and 6 bases respectively, with 7 bases between them. The CDR3, as DNA: TGCAGCGTTGTTCGCAGCAATGAGCAGTTCTTC. As protein: CSVVRSNEQFF.

The rearrangement joins TRBV30 to TRBJ2-3; 12 bases map to TRBD2. Losses at the gene ends were 3 bases for V and 5 bases for J; bases not matched to a gene: 9. In germline, CDR1 is GTSNPN, CDR2 SVGIG (reference sequence). This CDR3 has 16 amino acids. This CDR3 is CAWRLQWGLAGDTQYF. CDR3 DNA: TGTGCCTGGAGGTTACAGTGGGGACTAGCGGGAGATACGCAGTATTTT.

V and J are TRBV5-4 and TRBJ1-4; 10 nucleotides match TRBD1. Germline loops: CDR1 SGHNT, CDR2 YYREEE (reference sequence). J lost 6 bases, V lost 4 bases, and 6 bases had no gene match. This CDR3 has 15 residues. DNA of the CDR3: TGTGCCAGCAGCCCTAGACAGGGGGCGGATGAAAAACTGTTTTTT. It encodes CASSPRQGADEKLFF.

The chain recombines TRBV29-1 with TRBJ2-7; TRBD1 might be the D (5 bases). V lost 3 bases to trimming and J lost 1 base, with 19 bases between them. This CDR3 is 16 amino acids long. CDR1 is SQVTM and CDR2 is ANQGSEA in the germline V gene. The CDR3 DNA reads TGCAGCGTTGAGGGGCCGACAGCCAGTCTATCCTACGAGCAGTACTTC. The encoded protein is CSVEGPTASLSYEQYF.

The chain combines TRBV18 with TRBJ2-2; tentative D call: TRBD2 (5 bases). The CDR3 runs 14 residues. V lost 1 base, J lost 5 bases, and 8 bases lay in between. In germline, CDR1 is KGHSH, CDR2 LQKENI. The CDR3 spells CASSPRTGTGELFF. CDR3 DNA sequence: TGTGCCAGCTCACCACGAACGGGGACCGGGGAGCTGTTTTTT.

This clone appeared a few times. The rearrangement uses TRBV9 and TRBJ2-5; 7 bases map to TRBD2. V was clipped by 3 bases and J by 2 bases; unmatched bases: 10. Germline V gene sequence: CDR1 SGDLS, CDR2 YYNGEE. This CDR3 is built from 16 residues. The CDR3 DNA is TGTGCCAGCAGCGCCGATGGAGCGGGAATACAAGAGACCCAGTACTTC. It yields the protein CASSADGAGIQETQYF. The variable domain in full, with the rest retrieved from reference TRBV9 and TRBJ2-5, is DSGVTQTPKHLITATGQRVTLRCSPRSGDLSVYWYQQSLDQGLQFLIQYYNGEERAKGNILERFSAQQFPDLHSELNLSSLELGDSALYFCASSADGAGIQETQYFGPGTRLLVL.

This clone has just a few counts. V is TRBV5-4 and J is TRBJ2-2; 8 bases fit TRBD1. Per the germline V gene, CDR1 is SGHNT and CDR2 is YYREEE (reference sequence). V dropped 0 bases and J dropped 7; count of bases not matched to a gene: 5. The CDR3 loop spans 15 amino acids. The CDR3 loop is CASSLAQGAGGELFF. DNA of the CDR3: TGTGCCAGCAGCTTGGCCCAGGGGGCCGGCGGGGAGCTGTTTTTT. Variable domain in full (rest from reference TRBV5-4 and TRBJ2-2): ETGVTQSPTHLIKTRGQQVTLRCSSQSGHNTVSWYQQALGQGPQFIFQYYREEENGRGNFPPRFSGLQFPNYSSELNVNALELDDSALYLCASSLAQGAGGELFFGEGSRLTVL.

The CDR3: CASSRIISQPQHF. CDR3 bases: TGCGCCAGCAGCCGAATAATTAGTCAGCCCCAGCATTTT. The rearrangement links TRBV4-1 to TRBJ1-5; no clear D. The CDR3 sequence is 13 residues long. Germline V gene data show CDR1 as MGHRA and CDR2 as YSYEKL. The V gene lost 4 bases and the J gene lost 6 bases, with 10 bases spanning the gap.

The chain has TRBV18 and TRBJ2-2; 10 bases are shared with TRBD1. The CDR3 runs to 16 residues. The V and J ends lost 7 bases and 5 bases, in that order; junction bases with no gene match: 10. The germline V gene has CDR1 KGHSH and CDR2 LQKENI. The CDR3 loop is CASLAPDRGRTGELFF. Written as DNA, the CDR3 is TGTGCCAGCTTAGCTCCCGACAGGGGGCGGACCGGGGAGCTGTTTTTT.

This clone was seen a single time. V usage is TRBV19 and J usage is TRBJ1-1; D is perhaps TRBD1 (5 bases). CDR3 size: 13 residues. CDR1 is LNHDA, CDR2 SQIVND, per germline (reference sequence). The V and J ends lost 7 bases and 5 bases respectively, with 14 bases between them. In DNA, the CDR3 is TGTGCCAGTAAGCTAGGGGCAGGAACTGAAGCTTTCTTT. Residues: CASKLGAGTEAFF.